This paragraph covers one T cell receptor beta chain sequence. The table came from immunoSEQ multiplex PCR; TCRdb's copy has only in-frame clones and leaves some out. Among about 84,000 clones listed, around 97% were seen once. This record comes from a study of technical replicates of blood from several donors. The CDR3 is 15 residues long. V is TRBV12-1 and J is TRBJ1-3; TRBD1 is the table's D call, not checked against the DNA. TRBV12-1 is a pseudogene locus. The specimen was T cells isolated from PBMCs. The clonotype comes from a human donor in good health. The CDR3 spells CASSSGQGTGNTIYF. The CDR3 DNA sequence: TGTGCCAGCAGCTCAGGACAGGGAACTGGAAACACCATATATTTT.